This T cell receptor beta chain was identified in a study of cytomegalovirus exposure and HLA in healthy donors. With 60 Vbeta and 13 Jbeta primers, the PCR was carried out. Produced via immunoSEQ multiplex PCR; TCRdb's table is partial and in-frame only. The sample lists some 200,000 clones, 65% to 85% occurring once. General observations from the study: High sensitivity and specificity were reportedly achieved when the classifier diagnosed cytomegalovirus status. The authors later linked a missense DCLRE1C variant to TCR beta V- and J-gene trimming. HLA restriction was apparent for most CMV-associated TCR beta chains in a later analysis.

In the case of this clone: Its antigen is as yet unknown.

The germline gives CDR1 SGHRS, CDR2 YFSETQ. This CDR3 is built from 14 residues. The V gene end was trimmed by 3 bases and the J gene end by 7 bases; junction bases not matched to a gene: 10. The sequence derives from a man aged 45-65 years in good health and CMV-seronegative. The rearrangement links TRBV5-1 to TRBJ2-7, with 7 positions matching TRBD1. The specimen sequenced was PBMCs. DNA for the CDR3: TGCGCCAGCAGCTCACCGGGACAGTCGGGTGAGCAGTACTTC. This sequence encodes CASSSPGQSGEQYF.